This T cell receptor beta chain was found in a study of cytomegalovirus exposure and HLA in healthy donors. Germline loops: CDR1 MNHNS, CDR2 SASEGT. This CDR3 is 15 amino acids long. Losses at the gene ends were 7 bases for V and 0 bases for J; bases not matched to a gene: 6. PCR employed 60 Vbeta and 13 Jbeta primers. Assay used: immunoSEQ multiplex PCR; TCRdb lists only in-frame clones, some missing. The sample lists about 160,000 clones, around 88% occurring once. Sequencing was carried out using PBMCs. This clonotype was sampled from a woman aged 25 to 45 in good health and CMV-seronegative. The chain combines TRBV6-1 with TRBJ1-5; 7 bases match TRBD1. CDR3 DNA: TGTGCCAGCAAATTCCAGGGGGATAGCAATCAGCCCCAGCATTTT. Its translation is CASKFQGDSNQPQHF.